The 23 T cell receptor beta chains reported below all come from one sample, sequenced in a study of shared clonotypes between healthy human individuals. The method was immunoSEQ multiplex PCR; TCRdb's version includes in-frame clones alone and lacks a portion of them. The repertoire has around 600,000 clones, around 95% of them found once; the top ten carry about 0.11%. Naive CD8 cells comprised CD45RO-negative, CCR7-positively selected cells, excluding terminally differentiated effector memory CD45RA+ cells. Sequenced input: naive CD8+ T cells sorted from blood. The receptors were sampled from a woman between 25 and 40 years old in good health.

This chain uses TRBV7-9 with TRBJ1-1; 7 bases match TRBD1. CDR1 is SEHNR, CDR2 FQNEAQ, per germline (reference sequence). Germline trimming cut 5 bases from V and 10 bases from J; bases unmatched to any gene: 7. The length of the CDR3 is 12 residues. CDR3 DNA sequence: TGTGCCAGCAGCGCCCCAGGGGACAGAGCTTTCTTT. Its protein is CASSAPGDRAFF.

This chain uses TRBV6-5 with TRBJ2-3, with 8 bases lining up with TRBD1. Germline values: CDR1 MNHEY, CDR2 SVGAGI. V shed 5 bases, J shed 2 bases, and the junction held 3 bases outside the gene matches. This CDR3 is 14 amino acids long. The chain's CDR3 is CASSPQGDTDTQYF. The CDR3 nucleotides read TGTGCCAGCAGTCCACAGGGGGACACAGATACGCAGTATTTT.

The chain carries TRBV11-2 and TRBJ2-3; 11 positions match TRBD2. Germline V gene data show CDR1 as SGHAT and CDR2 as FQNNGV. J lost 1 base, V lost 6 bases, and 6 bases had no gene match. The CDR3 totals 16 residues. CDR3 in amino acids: CASSLLAGVGTDTQYF. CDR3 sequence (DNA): TGTGCCAGCAGTTTACTAGCGGGAGTAGGCACAGATACGCAGTATTTT.

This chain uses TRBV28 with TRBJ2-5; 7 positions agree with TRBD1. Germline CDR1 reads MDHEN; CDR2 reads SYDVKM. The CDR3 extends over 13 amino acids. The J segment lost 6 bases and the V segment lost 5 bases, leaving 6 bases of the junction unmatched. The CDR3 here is CASSPPDRKTQYF. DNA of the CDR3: TGTGCCAGCAGTCCCCCGGACAGGAAGACCCAGTACTTC.

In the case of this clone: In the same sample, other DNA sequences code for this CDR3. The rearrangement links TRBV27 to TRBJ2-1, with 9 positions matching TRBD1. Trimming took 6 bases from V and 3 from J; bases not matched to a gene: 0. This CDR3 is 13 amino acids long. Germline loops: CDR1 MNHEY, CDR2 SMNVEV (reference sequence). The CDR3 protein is CASRTGGYNEQFF. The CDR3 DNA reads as TGTGCCAGCAGGACAGGGGGCTACAATGAGCAGTTCTTC.

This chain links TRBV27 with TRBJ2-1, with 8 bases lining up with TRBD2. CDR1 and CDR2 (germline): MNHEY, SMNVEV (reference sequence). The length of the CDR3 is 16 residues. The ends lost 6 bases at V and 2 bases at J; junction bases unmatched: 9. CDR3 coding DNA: TGTGCCAGCAGCCTTAGGGGACTAGTGACCTACAATGAGCAGTTCTTC. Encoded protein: CASSLRGLVTYNEQFF.

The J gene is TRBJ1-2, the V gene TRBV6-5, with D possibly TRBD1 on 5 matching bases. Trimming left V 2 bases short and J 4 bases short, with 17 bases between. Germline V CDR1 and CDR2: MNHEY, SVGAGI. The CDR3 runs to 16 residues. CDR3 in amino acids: CASSYDQGAPLYGYTF. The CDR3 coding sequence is TGTGCCAGCAGTTACGACCAGGGCGCTCCACTCTATGGCTACACCTTC.

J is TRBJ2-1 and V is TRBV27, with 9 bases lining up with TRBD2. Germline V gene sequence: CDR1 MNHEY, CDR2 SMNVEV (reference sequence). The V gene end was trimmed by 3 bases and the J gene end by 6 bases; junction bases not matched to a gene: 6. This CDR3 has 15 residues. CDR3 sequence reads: CASSFWASGINEQFF. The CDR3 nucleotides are TGTGCCAGCAGTTTTTGGGCTAGCGGGATCAATGAGCAGTTCTTC.

The CDR3 DNA reads TGTGCCAGCAGCGAAGGACTAGCGGGCCACGAGCAGTACTTC. It codes for CASSEGLAGHEQYF. The chain employs TRBV7-2 and TRBJ2-7; 11 positions agree with TRBD2. The trim removed 5 bases at V and 5 bases at J, leaving 5 bases unmatched. Germline CDR1 reads SGHTA; CDR2 reads FQGNSA. CDR3 length: 14 amino acids. The full variable domain, rest sourced from reference TRBV7-2 and TRBJ2-7, is GAGVSQSPSNKVTEKGKDVELRCDPISGHTALYWYRQSLGQGLEFLIYFQGNSAPDKSGLPSDRFSAERTGGSVSTLTIQRTQQEDSAVYLCASSEGLAGHEQYFGPGTRLTVT.

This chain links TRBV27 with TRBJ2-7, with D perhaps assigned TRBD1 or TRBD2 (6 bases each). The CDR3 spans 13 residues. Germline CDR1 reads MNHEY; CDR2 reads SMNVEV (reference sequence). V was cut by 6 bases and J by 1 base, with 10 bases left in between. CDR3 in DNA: TGTGCCAGCAGAGGGGGACTTTCCTACGAGCAGTACTTC. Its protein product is CASRGGLSYEQYF.

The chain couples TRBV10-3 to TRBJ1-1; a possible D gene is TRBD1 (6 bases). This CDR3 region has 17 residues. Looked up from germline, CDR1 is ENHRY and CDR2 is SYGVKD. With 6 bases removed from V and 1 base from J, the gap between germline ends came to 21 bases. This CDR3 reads CAISYREGRTGNTEAFF. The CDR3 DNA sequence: TGTGCCATCAGCTACAGGGAGGGGAGGACTGGGAACACTGAAGCTTTCTTT.

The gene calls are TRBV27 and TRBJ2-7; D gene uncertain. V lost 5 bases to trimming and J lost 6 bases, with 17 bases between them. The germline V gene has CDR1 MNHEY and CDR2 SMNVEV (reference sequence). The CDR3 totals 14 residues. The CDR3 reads CASSLTPWRGEQYF. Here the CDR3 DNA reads TGTGCCAGCAGTCTAACCCCCTGGCGTGGCGAGCAGTACTTC.

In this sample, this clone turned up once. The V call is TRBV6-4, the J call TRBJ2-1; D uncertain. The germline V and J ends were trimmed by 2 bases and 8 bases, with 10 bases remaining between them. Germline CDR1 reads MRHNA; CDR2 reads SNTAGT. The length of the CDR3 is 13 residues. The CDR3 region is CASSDGVEYEQFF. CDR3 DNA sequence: TGTGCCAGCAGTGACGGCGTTGAGTATGAGCAGTTCTTC.

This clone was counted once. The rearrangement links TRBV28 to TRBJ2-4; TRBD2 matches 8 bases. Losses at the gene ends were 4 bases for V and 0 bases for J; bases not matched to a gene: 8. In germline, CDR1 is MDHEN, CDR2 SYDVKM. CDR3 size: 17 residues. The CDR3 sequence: CASSSLLAVGAKNIQYF. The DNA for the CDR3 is TGTGCCAGCAGTTCATTACTAGCGGTCGGAGCCAAAAACATTCAGTACTTC.

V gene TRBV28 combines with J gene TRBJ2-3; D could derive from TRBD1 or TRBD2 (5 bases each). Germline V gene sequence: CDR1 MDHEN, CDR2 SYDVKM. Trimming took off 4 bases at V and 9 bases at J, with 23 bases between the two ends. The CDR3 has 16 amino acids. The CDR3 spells CASSSSLEWGMRTQYF. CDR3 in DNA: TGTGCCAGCAGTTCCTCACTAGAATGGGGGATGAGGACGCAGTATTTT. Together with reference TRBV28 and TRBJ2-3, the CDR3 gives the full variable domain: DVKVTQSSRYLVKRTGEKVFLECVQDMDHENMFWYRQDPGLGLRLIYFSYDVKMKEKGDIPEGYSVSREKKERFSLILESASTNQTSMYLCASSSSLEWGMRTQYFGPGTRLTVL.

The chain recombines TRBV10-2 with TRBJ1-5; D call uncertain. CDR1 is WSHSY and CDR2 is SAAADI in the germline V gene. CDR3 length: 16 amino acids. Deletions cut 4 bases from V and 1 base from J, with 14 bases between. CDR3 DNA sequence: TGCGCCAGCAGTGTGGGTGGAGGGAGGAGCAATCAGCCCCAGCATTTT. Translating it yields CASSVGGGRSNQPQHF.

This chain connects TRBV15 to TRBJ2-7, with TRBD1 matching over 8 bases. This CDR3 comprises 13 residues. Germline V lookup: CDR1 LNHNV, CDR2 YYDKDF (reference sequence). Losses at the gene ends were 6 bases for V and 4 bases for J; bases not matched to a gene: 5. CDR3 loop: CATSRQGRYEQYF. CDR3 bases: TGTGCCACCAGTAGACAGGGGCGGTACGAGCAGTACTTC.

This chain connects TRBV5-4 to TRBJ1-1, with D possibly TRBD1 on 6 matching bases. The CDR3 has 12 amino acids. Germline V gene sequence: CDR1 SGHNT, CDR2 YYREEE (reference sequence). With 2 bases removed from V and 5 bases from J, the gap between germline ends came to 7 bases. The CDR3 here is CASSFTGTEAFF. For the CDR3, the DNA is TGTGCCAGCAGCTTCACAGGGACTGAAGCTTTCTTT.

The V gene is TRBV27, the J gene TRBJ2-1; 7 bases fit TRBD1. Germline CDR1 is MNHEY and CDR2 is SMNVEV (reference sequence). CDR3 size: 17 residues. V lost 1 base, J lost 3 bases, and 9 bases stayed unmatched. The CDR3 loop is CASSLWSETGNYNEQFF. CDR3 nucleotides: TGTGCCAGCAGTTTATGGTCTGAGACAGGGAACTACAATGAGCAGTTCTTC.

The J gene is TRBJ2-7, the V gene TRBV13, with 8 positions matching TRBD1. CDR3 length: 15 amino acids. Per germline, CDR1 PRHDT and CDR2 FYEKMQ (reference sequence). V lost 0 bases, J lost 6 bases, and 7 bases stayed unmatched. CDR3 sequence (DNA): TGTGCCAGCAGCTTAGGTGCAGGGGGCCTCTTCGAGCAGTACTTC. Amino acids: CASSLGAGGLFEQYF. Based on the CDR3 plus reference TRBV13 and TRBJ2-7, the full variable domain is AAGVIQSPRHLIKEKRETATLKCYPIPRHDTVYWYQQGPGQDPQFLISFYEKMQSDKGSIPDRFSAQQFSDYHSELNMSSLELGDSALYFCASSLGAGGLFEQYFGPGTRLTVT.

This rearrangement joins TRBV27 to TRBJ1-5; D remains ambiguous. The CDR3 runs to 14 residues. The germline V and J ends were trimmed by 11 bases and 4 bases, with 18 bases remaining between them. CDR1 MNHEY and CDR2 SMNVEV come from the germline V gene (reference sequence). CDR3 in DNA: TGTGCCTCCAGCACGTCGGAGCAAAATCAGCCCCAGCATTTT. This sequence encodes CASSTSEQNQPQHF.

CDR3 loop: CASSSYFGGGYGYTF. In DNA form, the CDR3 reads TGTGCCAGCAGCTCCTACTTCGGGGGAGGCTATGGCTACACCTTC. This rearrangement joins TRBV11-2 to TRBJ1-2; D may be TRBD1 (5 bases). The V gene lost 4 bases and the J gene lost 4 bases, with 16 bases spanning the gap. The CDR3 runs 15 residues. The germline CDR1 and CDR2 sequences are SGHAT and FQNNGV.

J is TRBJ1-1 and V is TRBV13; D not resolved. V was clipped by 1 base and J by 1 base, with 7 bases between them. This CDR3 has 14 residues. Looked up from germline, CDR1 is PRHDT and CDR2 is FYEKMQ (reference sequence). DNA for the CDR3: TGTGCCAGCAGCTTAGTCTCAAAGAACACTGAAGCTTTCTTT. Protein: CASSLVSKNTEAFF.